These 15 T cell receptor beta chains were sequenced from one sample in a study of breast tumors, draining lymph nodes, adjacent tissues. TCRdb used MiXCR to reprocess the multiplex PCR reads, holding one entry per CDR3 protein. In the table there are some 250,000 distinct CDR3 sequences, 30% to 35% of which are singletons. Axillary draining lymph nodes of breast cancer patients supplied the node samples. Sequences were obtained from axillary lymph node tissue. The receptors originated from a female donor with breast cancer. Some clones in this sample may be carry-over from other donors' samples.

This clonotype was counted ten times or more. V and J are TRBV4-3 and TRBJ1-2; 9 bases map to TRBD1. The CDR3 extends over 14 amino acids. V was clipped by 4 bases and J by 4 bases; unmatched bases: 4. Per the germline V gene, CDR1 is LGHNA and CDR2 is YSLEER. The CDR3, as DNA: TGCGCCAGCAGCCGTCAGGGACAGGGCTATGGCTACACCTTC. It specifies CASSRQGQGYGYTF.

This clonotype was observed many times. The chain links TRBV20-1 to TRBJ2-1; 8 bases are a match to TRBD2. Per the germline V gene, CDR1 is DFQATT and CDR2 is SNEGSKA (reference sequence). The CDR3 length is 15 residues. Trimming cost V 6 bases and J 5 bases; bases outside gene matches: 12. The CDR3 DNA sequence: TGCAGTGCCGCAGCAGCGGGAGAAAATCACAATGAGCAGTTCTTC. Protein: CSAAAAGENHNEQFF.

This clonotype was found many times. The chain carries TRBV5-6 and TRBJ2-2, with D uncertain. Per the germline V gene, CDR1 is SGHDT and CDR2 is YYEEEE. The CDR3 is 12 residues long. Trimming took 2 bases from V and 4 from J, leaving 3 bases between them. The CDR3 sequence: CASSFPTGELFF. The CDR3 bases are TGTGCCAGCAGCTTCCCCACCGGGGAGCTGTTTTTT.

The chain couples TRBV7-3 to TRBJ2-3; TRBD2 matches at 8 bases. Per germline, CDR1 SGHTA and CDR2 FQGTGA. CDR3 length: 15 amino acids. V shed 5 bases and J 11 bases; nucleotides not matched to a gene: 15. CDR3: CASSPSGFGYNEQYF. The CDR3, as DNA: TGTGCCAGCAGCCCTAGCGGGTTCGGTTACAATGAGCAGTATTTT.

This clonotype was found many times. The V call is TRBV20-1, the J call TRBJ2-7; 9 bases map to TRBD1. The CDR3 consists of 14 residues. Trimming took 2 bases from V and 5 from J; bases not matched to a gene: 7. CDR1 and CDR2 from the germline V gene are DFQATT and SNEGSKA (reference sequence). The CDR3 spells CSARSGQGYNEQYF. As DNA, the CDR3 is TGCAGTGCTAGAAGCGGACAGGGGTATAACGAGCAGTACTTC.

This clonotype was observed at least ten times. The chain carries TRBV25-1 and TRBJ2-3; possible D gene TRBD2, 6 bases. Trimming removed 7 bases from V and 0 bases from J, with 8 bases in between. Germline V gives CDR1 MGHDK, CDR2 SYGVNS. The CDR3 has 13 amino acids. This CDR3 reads CASTGTSTDTQYF. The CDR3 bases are TGTGCCAGCACCGGGACTAGCACAGATACGCAGTATTTT.

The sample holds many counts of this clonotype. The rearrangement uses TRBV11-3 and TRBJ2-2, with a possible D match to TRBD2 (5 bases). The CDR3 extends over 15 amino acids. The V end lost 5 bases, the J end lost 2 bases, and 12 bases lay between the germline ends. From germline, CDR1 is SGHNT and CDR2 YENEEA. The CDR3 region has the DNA TGTGCCAGCAGCGAGGGCTACCGAAACACCGGGGAGCTGTTTTTT. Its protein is CASSEGYRNTGELFF. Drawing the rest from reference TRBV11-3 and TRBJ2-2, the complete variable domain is EAGVVQSPRYKIIEKKQPVAFWCNPISGHNTLYWYLQNLGQGPELLIRYENEEAVDDSQLPKDRFSAERLKGVDSTLKIQPAELGDSAVYLCASSEGYRNTGELFFGEGSRLTVL.

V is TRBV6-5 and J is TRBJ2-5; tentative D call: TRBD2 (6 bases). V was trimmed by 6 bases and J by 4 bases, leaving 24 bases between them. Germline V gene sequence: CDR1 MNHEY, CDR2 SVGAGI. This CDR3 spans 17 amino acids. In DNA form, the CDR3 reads TGTGCCAGCAGCCACGGAGCGCGGGGAGGCCGAGTAGAGACCCAGTACTTC. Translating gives CASSHGARGGRVETQYF.

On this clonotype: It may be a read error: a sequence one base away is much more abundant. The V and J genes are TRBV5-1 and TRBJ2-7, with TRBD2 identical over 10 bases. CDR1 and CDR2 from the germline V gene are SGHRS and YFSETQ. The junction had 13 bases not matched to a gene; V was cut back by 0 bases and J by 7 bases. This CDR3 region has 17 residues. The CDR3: CASSLVLAGVGKGEQYF. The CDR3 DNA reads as TGCGCCAGCAGCTTGGTCCTAGCGGGAGTGGGTAAGGGTGAGCAGTACTTC.

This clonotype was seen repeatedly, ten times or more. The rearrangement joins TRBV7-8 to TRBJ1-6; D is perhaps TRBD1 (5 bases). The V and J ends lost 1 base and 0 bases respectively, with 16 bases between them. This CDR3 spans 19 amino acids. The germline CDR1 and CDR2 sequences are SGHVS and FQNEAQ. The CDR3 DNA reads TGTGCCAGCAGCTTAGTAGCCGGGGCCCGTAGCTCCTATAATTCACCCCTCCACTTT. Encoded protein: CASSLVAGARSSYNSPLHF.

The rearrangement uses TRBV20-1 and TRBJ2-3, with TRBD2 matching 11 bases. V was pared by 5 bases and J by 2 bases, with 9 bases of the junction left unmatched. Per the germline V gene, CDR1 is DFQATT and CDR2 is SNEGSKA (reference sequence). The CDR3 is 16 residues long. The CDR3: CSALKGLADYTDTQYF. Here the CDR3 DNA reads TGCAGTGCTTTGAAGGGACTAGCGGATTACACAGATACGCAGTATTTT.

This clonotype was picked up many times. CDR3 DNA sequence: TGTGCCAGCAGCTTAGCGGGTAGGGACTATGGCTACACCTTC. Translated: CASSLAGRDYGYTF. The chain uses TRBV7-8 and TRBJ1-2; D remains ambiguous. Trimming cost V 0 bases and J 3 bases, with 8 bases left between them. The germline gives CDR1 SGHVS, CDR2 FQNEAQ. The CDR3 consists of 14 residues.

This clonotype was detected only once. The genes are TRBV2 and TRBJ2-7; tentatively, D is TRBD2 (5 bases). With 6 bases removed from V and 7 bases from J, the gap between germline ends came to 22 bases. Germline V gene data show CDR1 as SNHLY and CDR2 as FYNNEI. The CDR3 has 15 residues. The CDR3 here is CASRNRGGAYNEQYF. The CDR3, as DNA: TGTGCCAGCAGAAACCGGGGTGGCGCCTACAATGAGCAGTACTTC.

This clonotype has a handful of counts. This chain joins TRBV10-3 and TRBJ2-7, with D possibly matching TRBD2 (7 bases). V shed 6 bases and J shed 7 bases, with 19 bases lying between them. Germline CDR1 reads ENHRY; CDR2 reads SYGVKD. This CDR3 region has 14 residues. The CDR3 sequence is CAISKGGVYREQYF. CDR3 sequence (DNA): TGTGCCATCAGCAAGGGGGGGGTCTATCGGGAGCAGTACTTC.

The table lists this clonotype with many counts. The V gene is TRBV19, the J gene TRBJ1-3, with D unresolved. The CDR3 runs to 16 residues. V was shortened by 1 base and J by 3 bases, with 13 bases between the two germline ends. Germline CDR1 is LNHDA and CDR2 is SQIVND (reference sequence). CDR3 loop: CASSIGHPRDGNTIYF. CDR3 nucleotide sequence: TGTGCCAGTAGTATAGGCCACCCGAGGGATGGAAACACCATATATTTT. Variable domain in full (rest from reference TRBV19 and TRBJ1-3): DGGITQSPKYLFRKEGQNVTLSCEQNLNHDAMYWYRQDPGQGLRLIYYSQIVNDFQKGDIAEGYSVSREKKESFPLTVTSAQKNPTAFYLCASSIGHPRDGNTIYFGEGSWLTVV.